A single sample is the source of the 13 T cell receptor beta chains below, sequenced in a study of cytomegalovirus exposure and HLA in healthy donors. PCR involved 60 Vbeta and 13 Jbeta primers. TCRdb's copy holds only in-frame clones and misses some; the assay was immunoSEQ multiplex PCR. The table includes 70,000 to 95,000 clones, around 80% detected once. Sequencing input: PBMCs. Every receptor here comes from a man in his late teens or twenties in good health and CMV-seronegative.

This clone was observed a single time. The rearrangement links TRBV27 to TRBJ1-2, with a weak D call TRBD1 (6 bases). V shed 8 bases and J shed 3 bases, with 13 bases lying between them. Germline loops: CDR1 MNHEY, CDR2 SMNVEV (reference sequence). The CDR3 covers 13 residues. The CDR3 DNA reads TGTGCCAGCCCTGGACAGCCTGACTATGGCTACACCTTC. Translation: CASPGQPDYGYTF.

This rearrangement joins TRBV27 to TRBJ2-5; TRBD1 aligns across 7 bases. V shed 2 bases and J 5 bases; nucleotides not matched to a gene: 5. CDR3 length equals 14 residues. Per germline, CDR1 MNHEY and CDR2 SMNVEV (reference sequence). For the CDR3, the DNA is TGTGCCAGCAGTTTAACGACAGGGCGGGAGACCCAGTACTTC. Protein sequence: CASSLTTGRETQYF.

The V and J genes are TRBV6-1 and TRBJ2-7; a possible D gene is TRBD1 (6 bases). CDR1 and CDR2 (germline): MNHNS, SASEGT. The germline V and J ends were trimmed by 8 bases and 0 bases, with 14 bases remaining between them. The CDR3 is 14 amino acids. The CDR3: CASAAGDSSYEQYF. The CDR3 DNA follows: TGTGCCAGCGCCGCAGGGGATTCCTCCTACGAGCAGTACTTC.

The genes are TRBV6-1 and TRBJ1-1, with 7 bases fitting TRBD1. After removal of 2 bases from V and 5 bases from J, the junction contained 8 bases not matched to a gene. The CDR3 runs to 15 residues. Germline CDR1 reads MNHNS; CDR2 reads SASEGT. The CDR3: CASSEYPRQGTEAFF. The CDR3 coding sequence is TGTGCCAGCAGTGAATATCCTCGACAGGGAACTGAAGCTTTCTTT.

In its sample, this clone was seen a few times. This chain uses TRBV9 with TRBJ2-5; perhaps TRBD2 as D (7 bases). V was shortened by 3 bases and J by 4 bases, with 16 bases between the two germline ends. This CDR3 contains 15 residues. CDR1 is SGDLS, CDR2 YYNGEE, per germline. The CDR3 loop is CASSDRGGPGETQYF. CDR3 DNA sequence: TGTGCCAGCAGCGACCGCGGGGGCCCCGGAGAGACCCAGTACTTC. The full variable domain, with the rest looked up from reference TRBV9 and TRBJ2-5, is DSGVTQTPKHLITATGQRVTLRCSPRSGDLSVYWYQQSLDQGLQFLIQYYNGEERAKGNILERFSAQQFPDLHSELNLSSLELGDSALYFCASSDRGGPGETQYFGPGTRLLVL.

The V call is TRBV4-2, the J call TRBJ2-4; 13 bases line up with TRBD2. Germline CDR1 and CDR2: LGHNA and YNFKEQ. The CDR3 totals 17 residues. The junction had 5 bases not matched to a gene; V was cut back by 0 bases and J by 6 bases. CDR3 residues: CASSQETSGGGANIQYF. CDR3 coding DNA: TGTGCCAGCAGCCAAGAAACTAGCGGGGGGGGCGCAAACATTCAGTACTTC.

The gene calls are TRBV11-3 and TRBJ2-3; D perhaps matches TRBD2 (6 bases). CDR1 is SGHNT, CDR2 YENEEA, per germline. The V end lost 5 bases, the J end lost 6 bases, and 12 bases lay between the germline ends. The CDR3 is 13 residues long. The CDR3 here is CASSPPAGDTQYF. The CDR3 DNA sequence: TGTGCCAGCAGCCCTCCCGCGGGGGATACGCAGTATTTT.

Only a few counts were recorded for this clone. The chain uses TRBV19 and TRBJ2-1, with 10 positions matching TRBD1. This CDR3 has 17 residues. In germline, CDR1 is LNHDA, CDR2 SQIVND (reference sequence). Trimming removed 6 bases from V and 5 bases from J; junction bases left unmatched: 13. This CDR3 reads CASRTGLGQGKNNEQFF. Written as DNA, the CDR3 is TGTGCCAGTAGGACAGGTTTGGGACAGGGGAAGAACAATGAGCAGTTCTTC. Looking up the rest from reference TRBV19 and TRBJ2-1 gives the full variable domain: DGGITQSPKYLFRKEGQNVTLSCEQNLNHDAMYWYRQDPGQGLRLIYYSQIVNDFQKGDIAEGYSVSREKKESFPLTVTSAQKNPTAFYLCASRTGLGQGKNNEQFFGPGTRLTVL.

This clone was seen only once. This chain joins TRBV2 and TRBJ1-4, with 10 bases aligning to TRBD1. Germline CDR1 reads SNHLY; CDR2 reads FYNNEI. V dropped 5 bases and J dropped 7; count of bases not matched to a gene: 4. This CDR3 is built from 14 residues. CDR3: CASSRDRGPEKLFF. CDR3 nucleotide sequence: TGTGCCAGCAGTCGGGACAGGGGTCCTGAAAAACTGTTTTTT.

The chain recombines TRBV6-6 with TRBJ2-3; TRBD1 matches at 7 bases. The CDR3 sequence is 15 residues long. V lost 6 bases, J lost 2 bases, and 8 bases stayed unmatched. Germline-derived CDR1 and CDR2 are MNHNY and SVGAGI (reference sequence). The CDR3 sequence: CASSYPGGPTDTQYF. Written as DNA, the CDR3 is TGTGCCAGCAGCTACCCAGGGGGTCCCACAGATACGCAGTATTTT.

The chain joins TRBV6-1 to TRBJ2-6; D gene unclear. Looked up from germline, CDR1 is MNHNS and CDR2 is SASEGT. This CDR3 contains 13 residues. V shed 10 bases and J shed 0 bases, with 7 bases lying between them. CDR3 protein: CATHSSGANVLTF. The CDR3 DNA reads as TGTGCCACCCATAGCTCTGGGGCCAACGTCCTGACTTTC.

This chain connects TRBV13 to TRBJ2-5; 8 bases fit TRBD2. Germline V gives CDR1 PRHDT, CDR2 FYEKMQ (reference sequence). This CDR3 has 15 amino acids. After removal of 6 bases from V and 6 bases from J, the junction contained 12 bases not matched to a gene. The DNA for the CDR3 is TGTGCCAGCAGTTTAAAGATGAGCGGGGGAAAGACCCAGTACTTC. It translates to CASSLKMSGGKTQYF.

This clone was detected only a few times. V usage is TRBV21-1 and J usage is TRBJ2-1; the table's D call of TRBD1 was not tested on the DNA. TRBV21-1 constitutes a pseudogene. The CDR3 loop spans 18 amino acids. CDR3: CASSKAGVKGAKPDEQFF. CDR3 bases: TGTGCCAGCAGCAAAGCGGGGGTGAAGGGGGCAAAACCGGATGAGCAGTTCTTC.